The clone carrying this TCR beta chain has at least ten counts. What it recognizes is unknown. These data come from a study of CD8 T cells in ankylosing spondylitis. General observations from the study: A motif in TCR beta, a set of under ten highly homologous variants, appeared characteristic of ankylosing spondylitis blood.

The length of the CDR3 is 15 residues. V gave up 7 bases and J gave up 8 bases; unmatched junction bases: 9. The V gene's germline CDR1 is SNHLY and CDR2 FYNNEI. A quantitative 5'-RACE method, one with molecular barcodes, was used to make TCR beta libraries. MiXCR, run by TCRdb on the 5' RACE reads, gives a single entry per CDR3 protein. The sample yields about 36,000 distinct CDR3 sequences, 5.5% to 7.5% seen once. The chain recombines TRBV2 with TRBJ2-4; 12 bases are a match to TRBD2. This receptor was identified in a male donor with ankylosing spondylitis or in good health (not recorded which). Sequencing input: blood, either unsorted or a sorted T cell fraction (not recorded which). DNA of the CDR3: TGTGCCAGCAAGTACGAGACTAGCGGGAGTGACATTCAGTACTTC. This translates into CASKYETSGSDIQYF.